This T cell receptor beta chain was recovered during a study of human T cells and chemical hapten exposure. Study-wide context: Subjects had 2% DPC placed on approximately 2 cm by approximately 2 cm of upper inner arm skin for sensitization. Across its roughly 22 weeks, the study gave patients weekly diphenylcyclopropenone doses to the scalp.

The time point denotes: patch test 3, about 24 weeks after DPC sensitization. Sample treatment: therapeutic diphenylcyclopropenone sensitization with weekly scalp DPC. Non-pregnant alopecia patients aged 18 to 70, suitable for DPC therapy. V was trimmed by 4 bases and J by 8 bases, leaving 17 bases between them. The CDR3 totals 14 residues. Germline loops: CDR1 MGHRA, CDR2 YSYEKL. TCRdb reprocessed the RACE reads via MiXCR and lists one record per CDR3 protein. The sample contains 180,000 or so distinct CDR3 sequences, 24% of which appear only once. The source was whole blood, collected in connection with sensitization to the hapten diphenylcyclopropenone (DPC). The chain recombines TRBV4-1 with TRBJ1-2; D unclear. The TCR sequence derives from a middle-aged woman with alopecia areata. Some clones in this sample may be carry-over from other donors' samples. As DNA, the CDR3 is TGCGCCAGCAGCCTTGGGAGTGGGCATGAGGGCTACACCTTC. Translation: CASSLGSGHEGYTF.